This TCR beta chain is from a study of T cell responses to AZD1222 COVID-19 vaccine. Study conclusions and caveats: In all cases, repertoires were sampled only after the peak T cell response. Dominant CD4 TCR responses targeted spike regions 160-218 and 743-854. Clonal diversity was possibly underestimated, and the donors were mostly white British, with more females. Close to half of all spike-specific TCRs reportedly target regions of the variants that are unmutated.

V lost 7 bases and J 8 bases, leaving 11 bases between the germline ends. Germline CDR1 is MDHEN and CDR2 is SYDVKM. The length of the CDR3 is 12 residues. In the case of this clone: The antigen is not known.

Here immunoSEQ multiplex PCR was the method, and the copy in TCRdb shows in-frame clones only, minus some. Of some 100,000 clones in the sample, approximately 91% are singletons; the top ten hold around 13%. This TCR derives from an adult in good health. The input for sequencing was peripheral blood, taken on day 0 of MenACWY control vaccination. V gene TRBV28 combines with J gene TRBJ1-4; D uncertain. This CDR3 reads CASTPNGEKLFF. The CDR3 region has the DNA TGTGCCAGCACCCCAAACGGCGAAAAACTGTTTTTT.